This T cell receptor beta chain was recovered during a study of blood T cell repertoires in COVID-19. In the study overall: COVID-19 samples from acute and convalescent phases originated in the United States, Italy and Spain.

Profiled with immunoSEQ multiplex PCR; TCRdb holds only in-frame clones, not every one. The table shows almost 300,000 clones, with roughly 86% occurring only once. Only a few counts were recorded for this clone. The V segment lost 5 bases and the J segment 6 bases; nucleotides outside the gene matches: 8. The length of the CDR3 is 14 residues. CDR1 is SGHVS, CDR2 FQNEAQ, per germline. The chain uses TRBV7-8 and TRBJ2-3, with 7 bases matching TRBD2. The clonotype comes from a man between 65 and 85 years old with acute or convalescent COVID-19. The sequencing sample was made of peripheral blood. The CDR3 loop is CASSRDKLADTQYF. The CDR3 DNA reads TGTGCCAGCAGCCGAGACAAACTAGCGGATACGCAGTATTTT.